Each of the 21 T cell receptor beta chains below was sequenced from the same sample in a study of shared clonotypes between healthy human individuals. The data were produced by immunoSEQ multiplex PCR, yet TCRdb's version contains in-frame clones alone and is incomplete. The sample has approximately 1.5 million clones; 98% are singletons. Sequenced material: naive CD4+ T cells sorted from blood. Subset given: CD45RA+ positively selected. These receptors came from a young man in good health.

V usage is TRBV19 and J usage is TRBJ1-2; the D is unclear. The CDR3 consists of 13 residues. V was clipped by 3 bases and J by 10 bases, with 15 bases between them. Per the germline V gene, CDR1 is LNHDA and CDR2 is SQIVND (reference sequence). This chain's CDR3 is CASSMYGGKDYTF. The CDR3 bases are TGTGCCAGTAGTATGTACGGCGGGAAGGACTACACCTTC.

The chain links TRBV27 to TRBJ2-1, with D possibly matching TRBD1 (7 bases). Trimming removed 8 bases at V and 4 bases at J, with 24 bases between. The CDR3 consists of 17 residues. The germline CDR1 and CDR2 sequences are MNHEY and SMNVEV (reference sequence). Here the CDR3 reads CASGYFTGRDSYNEQFF. The DNA of the CDR3 is TGTGCCAGCGGTTATTTTACGGGGCGGGACAGTTACAATGAGCAGTTCTTC.

The chain employs TRBV6-1 and TRBJ2-7; D possibly corresponds to TRBD1 (6 bases). CDR1 MNHNS and CDR2 SASEGT come from the germline V gene. This CDR3 has 15 amino acids. Trimming cost V 0 bases and J 3 bases, with 12 bases left between them. The CDR3 bases are TGTGCCAGCAGTGAAGCCTTCGGACAGTACTACGAGCAGTACTTC. Its translation is CASSEAFGQYYEQYF.

For the CDR3, the DNA is TGTGCCAGTAGTGCCACCCCCTGGGGTATGAACACTGAAGCTTTCTTT. The encoded protein is CASSATPWGMNTEAFF. J is TRBJ1-1 and V is TRBV19; D is unresolved. Trimming took off 5 bases at V and 0 bases at J, with 16 bases between the two ends. Germline V gives CDR1 LNHDA, CDR2 SQIVND (reference sequence). The CDR3 sequence is 16 residues long.

The chain combines TRBV7-9 with TRBJ2-1; tentative D call: TRBD2 (5 bases). Trimming removed 5 bases at V and 5 bases at J, with 10 bases between. The CDR3 runs 13 residues. The germline gives CDR1 SEHNR, CDR2 FQNEAQ (reference sequence). In DNA, the CDR3 is TGTGCCAGCAGCGGCGGGTCCAACAATGAGCAGTTCTTC. It yields the protein CASSGGSNNEQFF.

This sequence joins TRBV14 and TRBJ1-2; 7 bases agree with TRBD1. The length of the CDR3 is 15 residues. The ends lost 1 base at V and 8 bases at J; junction bases unmatched: 10. CDR1 and CDR2 (germline): SGHDN, FVKESK. The CDR3 DNA reads TGTGCCAGCAGCCAAGCGGGAGGGACAGCAACCGGCTACACCTTC. This translates into CASSQAGGTATGYTF.

A word on this clone: Different DNA sequences within this sample yield the same CDR3. The chain links TRBV9 to TRBJ2-1; D ambiguous. V lost 0 bases and J 8 bases, leaving 3 bases between the germline ends. This CDR3 comprises 11 residues. CDR1 is SGDLS and CDR2 is YYNGEE in the germline V gene. CDR3 nucleotide sequence: TGTGCCAGCAGCGTAGCCCATGAGCAGTTCTTC. This gives the protein CASSVAHEQFF. Using reference TRBV9 and TRBJ2-1 for the parts outside the CDR3, the full variable domain is DSGVTQTPKHLITATGQRVTLRCSPRSGDLSVYWYQQSLDQGLQFLIQYYNGEERAKGNILERFSAQQFPDLHSELNLSSLELGDSALYFCASSVAHEQFFGPGTRLTVL.

This chain connects TRBV9 to TRBJ1-5, with D possibly being TRBD1 (6 bases). Germline-derived CDR1 and CDR2 are SGDLS and YYNGEE. The CDR3 is made up of 14 amino acids. The V and J ends lost 2 bases and 3 bases respectively, with 9 bases between them. Here the CDR3 reads CASSVGAANQPQHF. CDR3 bases: TGTGCCAGCAGCGTGGGGGCAGCCAATCAGCCCCAGCATTTT. Based on the CDR3 plus reference TRBV9 and TRBJ1-5, the full variable domain is DSGVTQTPKHLITATGQRVTLRCSPRSGDLSVYWYQQSLDQGLQFLIQYYNGEERAKGNILERFSAQQFPDLHSELNLSSLELGDSALYFCASSVGAANQPQHFGDGTRLSIL.

The chain uses TRBV7-9 and TRBJ2-3; TRBD1 aligns across 8 bases. The germline gives CDR1 SEHNR, CDR2 FQNEAQ (reference sequence). Losses at the gene ends were 6 bases for V and 3 bases for J; bases not matched to a gene: 2. The CDR3 covers 13 residues. The CDR3 is CASRTGATDTQYF. The CDR3 coding sequence is TGTGCCAGCAGGACAGGGGCTACAGATACGCAGTATTTT.

This clone was found once. The CDR3 sequence: CASSLRGSRNQPQHF. The CDR3 DNA follows: TGTGCCAGCAGTCTCAGGGGTTCGAGGAATCAGCCCCAGCATTTT. The J gene is TRBJ1-5, the V gene TRBV27, with D perhaps TRBD1 (6 bases). This CDR3 spans 15 amino acids. Trimming left V 5 bases short and J 4 bases short, with 15 bases between. The germline V gene encodes CDR1 MNHEY and CDR2 SMNVEV (reference sequence).

The gene calls are TRBV5-1 and TRBJ2-2, with 10 bases lining up with TRBD1. This CDR3 is built from 15 residues. Trimming cost V 4 bases and J 7 bases; bases outside gene matches: 7. Germline CDR1 and CDR2: SGHRS and YFSETQ. The DNA of the CDR3 is TGCGCCAGCAGCGATCTGACAGGGGGCGGCGGGGAGCTGTTTTTT. It specifies CASSDLTGGGGELFF.

This chain uses TRBV5-4 with TRBJ1-2; D unclear. Germline V gene data show CDR1 as SGHNT and CDR2 as YYREEE (reference sequence). V was shortened by 2 bases and J by 0 bases, with 11 bases between the two germline ends. This CDR3 contains 15 residues. The CDR3 here is CASSFFTEANYGYTF. The DNA for the CDR3 is TGTGCCAGCAGCTTTTTTACTGAGGCTAACTATGGCTACACCTTC.

The rearrangement joins TRBV5-4 to TRBJ1-1, with D perhaps matching TRBD1 (5 bases). V shed 5 bases and J shed 4 bases, with 18 bases lying between them. CDR3 length: 15 amino acids. Germline values: CDR1 SGHNT, CDR2 YYREEE (reference sequence). CDR3: CASRGGDSGITEAFF. The CDR3, as DNA: TGTGCCAGCAGAGGAGGTGATTCAGGGATCACTGAAGCTTTCTTT.

In its sample, this clone was seen once. The sample holds other DNA sequences that translate to the same CDR3. The J gene is TRBJ2-1, the V gene TRBV11-2; maybe TRBD2 (6 bases). In germline, CDR1 is SGHAT, CDR2 FQNNGV. V was trimmed by 1 base and J by 4 bases, leaving 8 bases between them. The CDR3 is made up of 14 amino acids. DNA for the CDR3: TGTGCCAGCAGCTTAGCCGGGACTTACAATGAGCAGTTCTTC. Amino acid sequence: CASSLAGTYNEQFF.

The chain couples TRBV9 to TRBJ1-5, with a tentative D call TRBD1 (5 bases). V was cut by 3 bases and J by 6 bases, with 10 bases left in between. The CDR3 consists of 13 residues. In germline, CDR1 is SGDLS, CDR2 YYNGEE. The CDR3 here is CASSGQGSQPQHF. CDR3 in DNA: TGTGCCAGCAGCGGTCAGGGAAGTCAGCCCCAGCATTTT.

The J gene is TRBJ2-7, the V gene TRBV10-1; the D gene is possibly TRBD2 (6 bases). This CDR3 spans 16 amino acids. V was trimmed by 0 bases and J by 5 bases, leaving 17 bases between them. Germline-derived CDR1 and CDR2 are WNHNN and SYGVQD (reference sequence). CDR3 coding DNA: TGCGCCAGCAGTGAGTCCTGGGGACTCCCCTACCACGAGCAGTACTTC. This encodes CASSESWGLPYHEQYF.

The gene calls are TRBV7-2 and TRBJ2-5; TRBD2 aligns across 7 bases. This CDR3 region has 16 residues. The germline V gene encodes CDR1 SGHTA and CDR2 FQGNSA. Trimming took 5 bases from V and 2 from J; bases not matched to a gene: 11. Written as DNA, the CDR3 is TGTGCCAGCAGCCGCATCGTCTCGGGGGGACAAGAGACCCAGTACTTC. Translation: CASSRIVSGGQETQYF.

The chain joins TRBV9 to TRBJ2-1, with D hard to call. CDR3 length equals 15 residues. Trimming removed 4 bases at V and 0 bases at J, with 11 bases between. The germline CDR1 and CDR2 sequences are SGDLS and YYNGEE. The CDR3 nucleotides are TGTGCCAGCAGCCCCCAGGCGAGCTCCTACAATGAGCAGTTCTTC. Translation: CASSPQASSYNEQFF.

DNA of the CDR3: TGCGCCAGCAGCCGACAAGACAGTAACTATGGCTACACCTTC. Encoded protein: CASSRQDSNYGYTF. This chain joins TRBV4-3 and TRBJ1-2; TRBD1 is a possible D gene (5 bases). V was clipped by 4 bases and J by 1 base, with 10 bases between them. There are 14 residues in the CDR3. Germline V CDR1 and CDR2: LGHNA, YSLEER.

The chain combines TRBV7-2 with TRBJ2-3, with D perhaps matching TRBD1 (7 bases). V shed 6 bases and J shed 1 base, with 14 bases lying between them. CDR3 length equals 15 residues. In germline, CDR1 is SGHTA, CDR2 FQGNSA. The CDR3 DNA follows: TGTGCCAGCAGGCCAGGGGGGCGGGGCACAGATACGCAGTATTTT. Translation gives CASRPGGRGTDTQYF.

V is TRBV30 and J is TRBJ1-1; no firm D call. CDR3 length equals 13 residues. The germline V and J ends were trimmed by 0 bases and 4 bases, with 9 bases remaining between them. Germline CDR1 reads GTSNPN; CDR2 reads SVGIG (reference sequence). The CDR3 sequence is CAWSVGLSTEAFF. DNA of the CDR3: TGTGCCTGGAGTGTCGGTTTATCCACTGAAGCTTTCTTT.